The 2 T cell receptor beta chains in this list originate from one sample, sequenced in a study of blood T cell repertoires in COVID-19. Method: immunoSEQ multiplex PCR; TCRdb's copy keeps in-frame clones and lacks some. The sample includes about 200,000 clones, 88% of them seen just once. The sample consisted of peripheral blood. The receptors here all came from a man aged 35 to 55 with active or convalescent COVID-19.

The chain combines TRBV14 with TRBJ1-4, with D hard to call. The CDR3 runs to 14 residues. Germline lookup yields CDR1 SGHDN and CDR2 FVKESK. Trimming left V 1 base short and J 7 bases short, with 10 bases between. The CDR3 nucleotides read TGTGCCAGCAGCCAAGCGGGGATCGGTGAAAAACTGTTTTTT. It encodes CASSQAGIGEKLFF.

J is TRBJ2-7 and V is TRBV28; 7 nucleotides align to TRBD2. Germline V lookup: CDR1 MDHEN, CDR2 SYDVKM. The CDR3 consists of 20 residues. V trimming: 2 bases; J trimming: 2 bases; junction bases outside the gene matches: 21. For the CDR3, the DNA is TGTGCCAGCAGTTTAATGTTGCTAGCGGTAGACCGGTCAAATCCCTACGAGCAGTACTTC. The encoded protein is CASSLMLLAVDRSNPYEQYF.